This T cell receptor beta chain comes out of a study of cytomegalovirus exposure and HLA in healthy donors. Study-wide results and limits: Using a false discovery rate of 0.05, a later analysis showed that roughly 16,000 TCR beta sequences were associated with HLA alleles.

A few counts support this clone. Its antigen is not known. The CDR3 contains 15 residues. V lost 9 bases to trimming and J lost 0 bases; unmatched junction nucleotides: 5. Germline-derived CDR1 and CDR2 are LNHDA and SQIVND (reference sequence). The primer mix had 60 Vbeta and 13 Jbeta primers. Clones were read by immunoSEQ multiplex PCR, and TCRdb kept only the in-frame ones, dropping some. The table lists some 180,000 clones, 77% of them singletons. Donors were nominally healthy when sampled, though unrecorded immune exposures were likely. This chain connects TRBV19 to TRBJ1-4, with 9 bases that match TRBD1. This sequence originates from a man aged 18 to 30 in good health and CMV-seronegative. Sequenced: PBMCs. The CDR3 protein is CASRTGATTNEKLFF. Here the CDR3 DNA reads TGTGCCAGCAGGACAGGGGCCACAACTAATGAAAAACTGTTTTTT.